This T cell receptor (beta chain) was captured in a study of beta chain features in type 1 diabetes listed by TCRdb under 2018. In terms of the full investigation: No differences in mean age, gender distribution, total cell number or subset yield were found between patients and healthy donors. A total of about 110 million sorted cells were examined across all samples, and the number of cells per subset was strongly correlated with RNA yield. The study compared TCRB repertoires of sorted circulating CD4+ T cell subsets between recently diagnosed type 1 diabetes patients and matched healthy donors. Regulatory and stem cell-like memory subsets were isolated from only 8 patients and roughly 8 healthy donors, whereas naive and central memory subsets came from all 28 donors. Results and caveats for the whole study, not just this receptor: At VDJ recombination sites, patients with type 1 diabetes made fewer insertions and deleted more nucleotides, a pattern implying thymic rearrangement abnormalities. Because cDNA rather than genomic DNA was sequenced, highly expressing activated cells could have been over-represented, although no difference in activation and CD3 levels was found between groups. Type 1 diabetes patients showed a moderate but significant shortening of TCRB CDR3 length in all four CD4+ subsets. PCR may preferentially amplify shorter templates, but because patient and control samples were amplified and corrected together, any resulting skew would affect both groups equally. Only small numbers of individuals were included in the HLA sub-analyses, which left unresolved whether HLA type had any influence on TCRB rearrangement. The naive, central memory and regulatory TCRB repertoires appeared to resemble one another more closely among patients than among healthy donors.

Each donor gave one peripheral blood draw, approximately 0.11 L on average, collected into heparinised tubes. A BD FACSAria II and a panel including CD45RO, CCR7, CD25, CD127, CD95 and CD27 were used to sort naive, central memory, regulatory and stem cell-like memory CD4+ T cells. All sorted populations exceeded 98% purity. Right away, PBMCs were isolated by Lymphoprep density gradient centrifugation and were stained directly, with no culture step. To minimize batch effects, samples were stained and sorted in pairs, one healthy donor with one patient per experiment. The CDR3 measures 15 amino acids from cysteine to phenylalanine. The CDR3 DNA has 45 bases and is translated from base 1. CDR1 and CDR2, per the germline V gene, are SGHRS and YFSETQ. V is reduced by 0 bases and J by 6 bases, leaving a spacing of 16 bases between them. The entire amount of isolated RNA was reverse transcribed using the High Capacity cDNA Reverse Transcription Kit, so the sequenced TCRB transcripts were expressed ones. Naive, central memory and regulatory T cell samples underwent deep immunoSEQ sequencing, averaging around 3.6 million total reads per sample. Sorted cells were lysed in RLT buffer and RNA was extracted with DNase-treated RNeasy Micro or Mini kits, depending on cell number. To prevent cross-contamination, each cell subset was processed individually, whereas patient and healthy donor samples were processed jointly. The immunoSEQ multiplex PCR was used to amplify TCRB sequences from cDNA, generating 87-bp fragments that spanned the CDR3 region. Sequencing of the amplicons was done on the Illumina HiSeq platform. In the authors' own workflow: Synthetic template baselines were used to correct PCR bias computationally, reads within Hamming distance 2 were collapsed together, and singletons that could not be merged were discarded. Reads were aligned to IMGT to assign V, D and J genes, CDR3 length, and insertions or deletions at six rearrangement sites. Within each subset, clonotype counts were normalized to sorted cell number, and only after that were true diversity and Gini coefficients computed with the tcR R package. The overlap coefficient, calculated on TCRB nucleotide sequences, was used to quantify repertoire sharing. Out-of-frame TCRB sequences from naive cells were analyzed as a proxy for the pre-selection repertoire. Not all clones reach the TCRdb copy of this immuneACCESS table, which keeps in-frame sequences only. Checked studies attribute under half of the gap to unresolved V genes and leave the rest unexplained. From that table come the V and J calls and clone size; the DNA was used to work out D and trimming. Across this sample there are approximately 360,000 clones, with 10% to 15% seen only once. Roughly 0.0097% of the sample is in the top ten clones.

Worth noting for this clone: Its antigen target is currently unknown. No much larger clone exists at a distance of one base, and base qualities are not known.

The V and J genes are TRBV5-1 and TRBJ2-7, and TRBD1 may be the D gene, going by 6 matching bases. Sample: naive CD4+ T cells from blood. Taken with the paper, the label for cell subset or site translates to: true naive CD4+ T cells. The sequence was collected from a woman aged 18-35 years with type 1 diabetes. The CDR3: CASSLVVRGVGEQYF. The nucleotides are TGCGCCAGCAGCTTGGTGGTCAGGGGAGTGGGCGAGCAGTACTTC.